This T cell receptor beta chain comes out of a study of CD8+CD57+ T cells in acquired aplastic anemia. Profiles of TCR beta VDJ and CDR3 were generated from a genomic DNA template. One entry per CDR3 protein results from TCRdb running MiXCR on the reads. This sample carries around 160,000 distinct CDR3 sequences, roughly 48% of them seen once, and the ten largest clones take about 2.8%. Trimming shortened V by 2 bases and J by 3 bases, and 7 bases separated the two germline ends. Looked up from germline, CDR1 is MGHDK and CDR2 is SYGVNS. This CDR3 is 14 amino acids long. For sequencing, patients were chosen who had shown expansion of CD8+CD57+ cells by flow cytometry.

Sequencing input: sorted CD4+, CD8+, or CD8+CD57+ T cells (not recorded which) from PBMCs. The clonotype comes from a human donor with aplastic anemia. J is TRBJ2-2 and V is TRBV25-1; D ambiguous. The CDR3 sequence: CASSEVPYTGELFF. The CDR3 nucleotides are TGTGCCAGCAGTGAAGTCCCGTACACCGGGGAGCTGTTTTTT.